This TCR beta chain stems from a study of shared clonotypes between healthy human individuals. This CDR3 is 17 amino acids long. CDR1 and CDR2 (germline): MGHRA, YSYEKL. The ends lost 1 base at V and 7 bases at J; junction bases unmatched: 9. Study results and limitations: In the sorted subsets, rarefaction showed sequencing was incomplete despite large depth. An expected dependence of interdonor clonotype sharing on sequencing depth was noted.

Only in-frame clones appear in the TCRdb table, and some are missing; sequencing was by immunoSEQ multiplex PCR. The sample has some 630,000 clones, more than 70% seen once. Donors comprised healthy HIV-negative adults lacking recent acute infections or vaccinations. Every donor, a Caucasian adult, lived in Nashville, Tennessee. On this clone: The antigen remains undetermined.

V usage is TRBV4-1 and J usage is TRBJ2-1, with 11 bases lining up with TRBD2. What was sequenced was memory CD4+ T cells sorted from blood. Subset noted: CD45RA-negative fraction. The receptor's source is a woman in her 30s in good health. The CDR3 bases are TGCGCCAGCAGCCAAGCCCATTCGGCTAGCGGGAGGAATGAGCAGTTCTTC. Translation gives CASSQAHSASGRNEQFF.